A selection of T cell receptor beta chains follows, all from one sample in a study of blood T cell repertoires in COVID-19. Clones were read by immunoSEQ multiplex PCR, and TCRdb kept only the in-frame ones, dropping some. This table holds 170,000 or so clones, more than 85% found once. The sequenced sample was PBMCs or T cells enriched from blood (not recorded which). These TCRs come from a woman in her 50s who had recovered from COVID-19. The CDR3 runs from the conserved cysteine through the conserved F or W. A D gene is named only where the DNA matches it firmly. A clone size is listed for some rows: how often the clone was seen (once, few, many), or a class if it is expanded.

J	size	D	V	CDR3	DNA
TRBJ1-6	.	TRBD1	TRBV25-1	CASSGLTGSGSPLHF	TGTGCCAGCAGTGGATTGACAGGGTCGGGCTCACCCCTCCACTTT
TRBJ1-1	.	TRBD1	TRBV29-1	CSVAFDRGTEAFF	TGCAGCGTTGCGTTCGACAGGGGCACTGAAGCTTTCTTT
TRBJ2-1	.	.	TRBV19	CASLGPMDEQFF	TGTGCCAGCCTGGGCCCCATGGATGAGCAGTTCTTC
TRBJ1-2	.	.	TRBV6-5	CASSWAASNYGYTF	TGTGCCAGCAGTTGGGCAGCCTCTAACTATGGCTACACCTTC
TRBJ2-3	.	TRBD2	TRBV19	CASQKTGLAGLIDTQYF	TGTGCCAGCCAAAAGACGGGACTAGCGGGATTGATAGATACGCAGTATTTT
TRBJ1-3	.	.	TRBV7-2	CASSLNGRSGNTIYF	TGTGCCAGCAGCTTAAACGGTCGGTCTGGAAACACCATATATTTT
TRBJ2-1	.	TRBD2	TRBV9	CASSLRLADQQFF	TGTGCCAGCAGCCTCCGCCTAGCGGATCAGCAGTTCTTC
TRBJ1-1	.	TRBD1	TRBV4-2	CASSHLFRGGITEAFF	TGTGCCAGCAGCCACTTGTTCAGAGGGGGCATAACTGAAGCTTTCTTT
TRBJ1-1	.	.	TRBV11-2	CASSLGRGRGNTEAFF	TGTGCCAGCAGCTTAGGCAGGGGACGTGGGAACACTGAAGCTTTCTTT
TRBJ2-1	.	TRBD2	TRBV9	CASSAHPRQGGRANEQFF	TGTGCCAGCAGCGCTCACCCTCGTCAGGGCGGGAGGGCCAATGAGCAGTTCTTC
TRBJ2-3	.	.	TRBV4-1	CASSPDRGTDTQYF	TGCGCCAGCAGCCCGGACAGAGGCACAGATACGCAGTATTTT
TRBJ2-7	.	TRBD2	TRBV3-1/TRBV3-2	CASSLTSGISYEQYF	TGTGCCAGCAGCCTTACTAGCGGTATCTCCTACGAGCAGTACTTC
TRBJ1-2	.	TRBD1	TRBV9	CASSVDGTGHWGYTF	TGTGCCAGCAGCGTAGATGGGACAGGGCATTGGGGCTACACCTTC
TRBJ2-1	.	.	TRBV14	CASSQSHKIYNEQFF	TGTGCCAGCAGCCAAAGTCACAAGATATACAATGAGCAGTTCTTC
TRBJ1-5	few	TRBD1	TRBV19	CASSEGQGANQPQHF	TGTGCCAGTAGTGAGGGACAGGGGGCCAATCAGCCCCAGCATTTT
TRBJ2-2	.	TRBD2	TRBV7-3	CASSLRAGGRTGELFF	TGTGCCAGCAGCCTTAGGGCGGGAGGGCGGACCGGGGAGCTGTTTTTT
TRBJ1-2	.	.	TRBV27	CASSRLTGGNYGYTF	TGTGCCAGCAGTCGACTAACCGGGGGGAATTATGGCTACACCTTC
TRBJ1-1	.	TRBD1	TRBV6-5	CASGDRVNTEAFF	TGTGCCAGCGGAGACAGGGTGAACACTGAAGCTTTCTTT
TRBJ2-2	.	.	TRBV2	CASSDARGRTGELFF	TGTGCCAGCAGTGACGCCAGAGGAAGGACCGGGGAGCTGTTTTTT
TRBJ2-7	.	.	TRBV10-1	CASSNSYEQYF	TGCGCCAGCAGCAACTCCTACGAGCAGTACTTC